This T cell receptor (beta chain) is drawn from a study of T cell responses to AZD1222 COVID-19 vaccine (dated by TCRdb to the early 2020s). Concerning the study at large: A total of 233 trial participants underwent TCR sequencing, of whom 207 received two doses of AZD1222 and approximately 25 received two doses of the MenACWY control vaccine. Trial participants were enrolled by age into 18-55, 56-69 and 70-plus year subgroups, with 148, 28 and 57 TCR-sequenced participants respectively.

Overall study outcomes, separate from this receptor: In the small 56-69-year group, the increase in depth fell short of significance, most likely because of low power. Only a handful of AZD1222 recipients were SARS-CoV-2 seropositive at baseline, limiting conclusions about previously exposed vaccinees. Most participants were white British and females outnumbered males, and the authors suggested that clonal diversity may have been underestimated. The vaccine-associated CD4 TCRs covered the entire spike protein, and the dominant responses fell in regions 160-218 and 743-854. Epitopes outside the regions mutated in the B.1.351 and B.1.1.7 variants were reportedly recognized by nearly half of the unique spike-specific TCRs. Because no day 14 peak-response samples were available, the repertoires could be characterized only after the peak T cell response. After two AZD1222 doses, both the breadth and the depth of spike-specific TCRs were significantly higher than at day 0 and than in MenACWY recipients.

Explained via the paper, the time point label denotes: about 28 days (+/-7) after the second vaccine dose. AZD1222 recipients with second doses at about 4 weeks or about 12 weeks were pooled, because spike-specific TCR depth and breadth did not differ between schedules. Vaccinee samples were obtained from the UK trials COV001 and COV002, which included a single-blind randomized controlled phase 2/3 trial of AZD1222 (ChAdOx1 nCoV-19) in healthy adults. For TCRbeta chain sequencing, PBMC samples from trial participants were taken at day 0 and at day 28 after the second dose. At the junction V is shortened by 5 bases and J by 0 bases; bases outside the gene matches: 0. The germline V gene gives CDR1 as MRHNA and CDR2 as SNTAGT. The CDR3, cysteine through phenylalanine, is 15 amino acids long. Left in the record is the CDR3 DNA by itself, 45 bases read in frame from the first base. On this clone: The antigen it recognizes is unknown. Base qualities are not provided; no much larger clone lies one nucleotide away.

The CDR3 regions of human TCRbeta chains were subjected to immunosequencing. In the original analysis: Repertoire TCRs were checked for matches against a reference library of SARS-CoV-2-specific TCRs that had been generated using the MIRA antigen-specificity platform. Breadth was defined as the fraction of unique TCRs that were SARS-CoV-2-associated, and depth was defined as the fraction of total T cells that were SARS-CoV-2-associated. Using the MIRA data, each spike-specific TCR was mapped to the spike region that the TCR reacts to and placed in a CD4 or CD8 class. Log10-transformed breadth and depth values were compared by one-way ANOVA with Sidak's multiple comparisons tests. The table was pulled from immuneACCESS by TCRdb, which kept in-frame rearrangements only. Such tables lose some clones; where checked, under half of the loss comes from unresolved V genes, and the rest has no known cause. V, J and clone size are those of that table, while D and trimming were read from the DNA. The sample contains 120,000 or so clones, 80% to 90% of them found a single time. The top ten constitute about 25% of the sample.

The V and J genes are TRBV6-4 and TRBJ2-2; TRBD2 agrees with 10 junctional bases. This material consisted of peripheral blood, taken 28 days after the second AZD1222 dose. This clonotype was sampled from an adult who received the AZD1222 COVID-19 vaccine. The nucleotide sequence is given as TGTGCCAGCAGTACTAGCGGGACGAACACCGGGGAGCTGTTTTTT. Its protein reads: CASSTSGTNTGELFF.